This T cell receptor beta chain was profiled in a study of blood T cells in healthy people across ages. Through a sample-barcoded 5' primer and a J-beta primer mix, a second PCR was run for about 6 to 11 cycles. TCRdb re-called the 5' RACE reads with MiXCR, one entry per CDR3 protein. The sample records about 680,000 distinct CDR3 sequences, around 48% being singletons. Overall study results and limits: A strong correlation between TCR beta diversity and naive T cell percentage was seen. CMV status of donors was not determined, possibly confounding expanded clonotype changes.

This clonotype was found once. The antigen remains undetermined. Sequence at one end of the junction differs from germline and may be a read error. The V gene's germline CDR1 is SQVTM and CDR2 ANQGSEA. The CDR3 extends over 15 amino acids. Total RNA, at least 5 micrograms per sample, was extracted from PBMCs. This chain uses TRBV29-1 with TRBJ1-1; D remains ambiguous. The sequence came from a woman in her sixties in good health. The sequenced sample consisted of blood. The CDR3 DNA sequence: TGCAGCGCTGAAGTCTGGACTCGCGCGGGCACTGAAGCTTTCTTT. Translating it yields CSAEVWTRAGTEAFF.